This passage covers 12 T cell receptor beta chains from one sample sequenced in a study of naive and memory T cell subsets. Both TRBC1 and TRBC2 were covered by a beta constant-region primer of two equimolar oligonucleotides. MiXCR was run by TCRdb on the UMI-ligation and nested PCR reads, yielding one entry per CDR3 protein. The sample includes approximately 85,000 distinct CDR3 sequences, approximately 6.5% of them seen just once. The specimen was central memory CD4+ T cells from blood. These receptors originate from a human donor in good health.

The DNA of the CDR3 is TGTGCCAGCAGCTCCCGACAAGCTTCCTACGAGCAGTACTTC. Protein: CASSSRQASYEQYF. V is TRBV7-2 and J is TRBJ2-7; D remains unclear. V was cut by 4 bases and J by 1 base, with 11 bases left in between. Per germline, CDR1 SGHTA and CDR2 FQGNSA. The CDR3 is 14 residues long.

This clonotype was seen a few times. CDR3: CASTLRLGSGANVLTF. The CDR3 coding sequence is TGTGCCAGCACACTACGGTTGGGGTCTGGGGCCAACGTCCTGACTTTC. The chain combines TRBV27 with TRBJ2-6; D unclear. The CDR3 runs to 16 residues. Germline loops: CDR1 MNHEY, CDR2 SMNVEV (reference sequence). V was cut by 7 bases and J by 1 base, with 14 bases left in between. The entire variable domain, with the rest obtained from reference TRBV27 and TRBJ2-6, is as follows: EAQVTQNPRYLITVTGKKLTVTCSQNMNHEYMSWYRQDPGLGLRQIYYSMNVEVTDKGDVPEGYKVSRKEKRNFPLILESPSPNQTSLYFCASTLRLGSGANVLTFGAGSRLTVL.

This clonotype appeared many times. The V call is TRBV11-2, the J call TRBJ2-5, with 11 positions matching TRBD2. The V gene's germline CDR1 is SGHAT and CDR2 FQNNGV. The J segment lost 4 bases and the V segment lost 2 bases, leaving 9 bases of the junction unmatched. CDR3 length: 17 amino acids. This CDR3 is CASSLYSTSGSRETQYF. CDR3 coding DNA: TGTGCCAGCAGCTTATACAGTACTAGCGGGAGTCGAGAGACCCAGTACTTC.

The J gene is TRBJ1-2, the V gene TRBV12-3 or TRBV12-4, with TRBD1 identical over 7 bases. The CDR3 sequence is 14 residues long. V lost 7 bases, J lost 1 base, and 6 bases stayed unmatched. The DNA of the CDR3 is TGTGCCAGCACCTTGACAGGGATTAACTATGGCTACACCTTC. Its protein is CASTLTGINYGYTF.

This clonotype was detected many times. The V call is TRBV5-5, the J call TRBJ2-7, with D perhaps matching TRBD1 (5 bases). The germline V gene encodes CDR1 SGHKS and CDR2 YYEKEE (reference sequence). Trimming stripped 6 bases from V and 0 bases from J, with 19 bases between. The CDR3 loop spans 16 amino acids. The CDR3, as DNA: TGTGCCAGCACCCCGACGGCCAGGGTCCCCTCCTACGAGCAGTACTTC. Translation gives CASTPTARVPSYEQYF.

This clonotype was counted a few times. The V and J genes are TRBV19 and TRBJ1-2, with no clear D. This CDR3 is 14 amino acids long. Trimming removed 3 bases from V and 4 bases from J, with 12 bases in between. Per germline, CDR1 LNHDA and CDR2 SQIVND (reference sequence). The CDR3 DNA reads TGTGCCAGTAGTATTCTGGCAGGTGGCTATGGCTACACCTTC. This codes for CASSILAGGYGYTF. The complete variable domain, with remaining parts taken from reference TRBV19 and TRBJ1-2, reads DGGITQSPKYLFRKEGQNVTLSCEQNLNHDAMYWYRQDPGQGLRLIYYSQIVNDFQKGDIAEGYSVSREKKESFPLTVTSAQKNPTAFYLCASSILAGGYGYTFGSGTRLTVV.

The chain couples TRBV2 to TRBJ2-7; possible D gene TRBD2, 7 bases. Germline CDR1 is SNHLY and CDR2 is FYNNEI. The CDR3 loop spans 12 amino acids. The V and J ends lost 8 bases and 3 bases respectively, with 11 bases between them. The CDR3 protein is CASGGAGYEQYF. For the CDR3, the DNA is TGTGCCAGCGGGGGGGCAGGCTACGAGCAGTACTTC.

This chain joins TRBV20-1 and TRBJ2-1, with TRBD1 matching 7 bases. The germline V gene has CDR1 DFQATT and CDR2 SNEGSKA (reference sequence). The CDR3 contains 14 residues. The V segment lost 0 bases and the J segment 9 bases; nucleotides outside the gene matches: 8. The CDR3 coding sequence is TGCAGTGCTAGAGATCTGGTAGGGGGCGGTGAGCAGTTCTTC. Amino acid sequence: CSARDLVGGGEQFF.

This clonotype was counted a few times. The chain uses TRBV4-1 and TRBJ1-3, with D perhaps matching TRBD1 (6 bases). Germline V gene lookup returns CDR1 MGHRA and CDR2 YSYEKL. This CDR3 contains 16 residues. The V and J ends lost 0 bases and 8 bases respectively, with 17 bases between them. CDR3 DNA: TGCGCCAGCAGCCAAGAGAGTGCAGGGGTCGGGGACACCATATATTTT. Its protein is CASSQESAGVGDTIYF.

The chain joins TRBV20-1 to TRBJ2-2, with D tentatively TRBD2 (6 bases). V was clipped by 6 bases and J by 0 bases, with 17 bases between them. Germline assignment: CDR1 DFQATT and CDR2 SNEGSKA (reference sequence). The CDR3 totals 16 residues. In DNA form, the CDR3 reads TGCAGTGCGAGTGGGCCTAGCGTTGCGAACACCGGGGAGCTGTTTTTT. As protein: CSASGPSVANTGELFF.

This clonotype was counted at least ten times. V is TRBV20-1 and J is TRBJ2-1; unclear D gene. Deletions cut 6 bases from V and 7 bases from J, with 16 bases between. Germline CDR1 is DFQATT and CDR2 is SNEGSKA (reference sequence). CDR3 length: 13 residues. CDR3 sequence reads: CSALPGSDNEQFF. As DNA, the CDR3 is TGCAGTGCGTTGCCGGGTTCGGATAATGAGCAGTTCTTC.

This clonotype was recorded at least ten times. This rearrangement joins TRBV4-3 to TRBJ2-3, with 11 bases fitting TRBD2. Trimming cost V 4 bases and J 4 bases; bases outside gene matches: 7. Germline V lookup: CDR1 LGHNA, CDR2 YSLEER. This CDR3 is 16 amino acids long. The CDR3 coding sequence is TGCGCCAGCAGCCGCGGGACTAGCGGCGTCTCAGATACGCAGTATTTT. Its translation: CASSRGTSGVSDTQYF.